This T cell receptor beta chain was documented in a study of identical twins. Findings of the study overall: Monozygotic twins shared more out-of-frame TCR alpha than recombination models predicted.

CDR1 is LGHNA and CDR2 is YSLEER in the germline V gene. The CDR3 spans 16 residues. V lost 0 bases, J lost 4 bases, and 15 bases lay in between. Via MiXCR, TCRdb re-called the 5' RACE reads, giving one row per CDR3 protein. Of 600,000 to 800,000 distinct CDR3 sequences in the sample, 21% were seen once. This clonotype was observed at least ten times. What it recognizes is unknown. The same specimen was also included in a second study, on T cells expressing NK-cell markers. From that study: Repertoire data for TCR beta were derived from sorted T cells (CD3+CD56+NKG2C+, CD3+CD56+NKG2C- and CD3+CD56-NKG2C+). Just one sequenced donor of eight was HCMV-seronegative, while seven were seropositive. NKG2C+ dominant clonotype frequencies in 6 or 7 donors were about 1.0-8% of CD8+ T cells.

The sequence came from a woman under 30 in good health. V is TRBV4-3 and J is TRBJ1-2; D gene uncertain. The specimen was PBMCs. CDR3 residues: CASSQDFGEVLYGYTF. Written as DNA, the CDR3 is TGCGCCAGCAGCCAAGATTTCGGTGAGGTACTCTATGGCTACACCTTC.